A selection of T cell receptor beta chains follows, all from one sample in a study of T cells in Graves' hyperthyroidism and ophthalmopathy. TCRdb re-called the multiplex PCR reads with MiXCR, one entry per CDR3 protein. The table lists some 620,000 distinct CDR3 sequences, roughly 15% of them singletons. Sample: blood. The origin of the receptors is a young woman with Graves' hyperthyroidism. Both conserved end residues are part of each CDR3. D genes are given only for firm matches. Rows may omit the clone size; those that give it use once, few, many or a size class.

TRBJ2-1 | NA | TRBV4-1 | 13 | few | TGCGCCAGCAGCCAAGTTTCTGGGAATGAGCAGTTCTTC | CASSQVSGNEQFF
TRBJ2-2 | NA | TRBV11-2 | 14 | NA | TGTGCCAGCAGCTTAGTTGTTAACACCGGGGAGCTGTTTTTT | CASSLVVNTGELFF
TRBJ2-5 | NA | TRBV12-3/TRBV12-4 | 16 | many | TGTGCCAGCAGATACTCCGGGGGCGAAATCCAAGAGACCCAGTACTTC | CASRYSGGEIQETQYF
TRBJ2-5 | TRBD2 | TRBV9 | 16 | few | TGTGCCAGCAGCCTCACAGCGGGAGGGCTCTCGGAGACCCAGTACTTC | CASSLTAGGLSETQYF
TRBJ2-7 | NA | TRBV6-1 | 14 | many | TGTGCCAGCAGTCAAGGACAGAGCTCCTACGAGCAGTACTTC | CASSQGQSSYEQYF
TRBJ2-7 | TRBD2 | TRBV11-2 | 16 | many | TGTGCCAGCAGCTCGCTCGCCGGACTAGCGTCCTACGAGCAGTACTTC | CASSSLAGLASYEQYF
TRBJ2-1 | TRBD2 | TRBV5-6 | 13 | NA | TGTGCCAGCAGCTGGGGACTAGCGAATGAGCAGTTCTTC | CASSWGLANEQFF
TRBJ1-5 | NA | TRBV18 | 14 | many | TGTGCCAGCTCACCACCGAGGGTGTTTCAGCCCCAGCATTTT | CASSPPRVFQPQHF
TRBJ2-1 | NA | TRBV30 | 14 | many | TGTGCCTGGAGTGGGATAGCGAACGTCAATGAGCAGTTCTTC | CAWSGIANVNEQFF
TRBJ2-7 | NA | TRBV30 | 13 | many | TGTGCCTGGAGTGCACCTACAGGGCCCGAGCAGTACTTC | CAWSAPTGPEQYF
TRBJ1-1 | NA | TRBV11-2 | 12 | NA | TGTGCCAGCAGCTTATTTTCGGCTTCGATTTTCTTT | CASSLFSASIFF
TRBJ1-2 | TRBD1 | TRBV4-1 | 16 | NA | TGCGCCAGCAGCCAACATCACAGGGGTGGGAACTATGGCTACACCTTC | CASSQHHRGGNYGYTF
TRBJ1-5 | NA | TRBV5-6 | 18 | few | TGTGCCAGCAGCTTTGATAGAGGGGGTAATCGAAGGGAGCAGCCCCAGCATTTT | CASSFDRGGNRREQPQHF
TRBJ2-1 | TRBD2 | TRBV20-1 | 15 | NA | TGCAGTGCTAGAATGATCGGGACTATCTACAATGAGCAGTTCTTC | CSARMIGTIYNEQFF
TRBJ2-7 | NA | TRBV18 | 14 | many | TGTGCCAGCTCACCAGCAGGGTTGGCCTACGAGCAGTACTTC | CASSPAGLAYEQYF
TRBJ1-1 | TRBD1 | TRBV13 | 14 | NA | TGTGCCAGCAGCACCCAAGACAGGGGCACTGAAGCTTTCTTT | CASSTQDRGTEAFF
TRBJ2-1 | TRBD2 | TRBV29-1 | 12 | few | TGCAGCGTTGAAATTGGGGGGGGTGAGCAGTTCTTC | CSVEIGGGEQFF
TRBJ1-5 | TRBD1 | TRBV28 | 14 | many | TGTGCCAGCAGTTCAACAGGGGAGGATCAGCCCCAGCATTTT | CASSSTGEDQPQHF
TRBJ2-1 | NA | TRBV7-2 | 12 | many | TGTGCCAGCGTAGGGTACTCCAATGAGCAGTTCTTC | CASVGYSNEQFF
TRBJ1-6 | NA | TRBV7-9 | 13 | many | TGTGCCAGCAGCCTAGACCTTAATTCACCCCTCCACTTT | CASSLDLNSPLHF
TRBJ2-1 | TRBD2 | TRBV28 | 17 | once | TGTGCCAGCAACCAACTAGCGGTGGTACCGGGATACAATGAGCAGTTCTTC | CASNQLAVVPGYNEQFF
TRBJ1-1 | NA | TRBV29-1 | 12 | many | TGCAGCGTAAGGGGGGCGGACACTGAAGCTTTCTTT | CSVRGADTEAFF
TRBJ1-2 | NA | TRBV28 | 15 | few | TGTGCCAGCAGTTTAGGAACAGCTTCTAACTATGGCTACACCTTC | CASSLGTASNYGYTF